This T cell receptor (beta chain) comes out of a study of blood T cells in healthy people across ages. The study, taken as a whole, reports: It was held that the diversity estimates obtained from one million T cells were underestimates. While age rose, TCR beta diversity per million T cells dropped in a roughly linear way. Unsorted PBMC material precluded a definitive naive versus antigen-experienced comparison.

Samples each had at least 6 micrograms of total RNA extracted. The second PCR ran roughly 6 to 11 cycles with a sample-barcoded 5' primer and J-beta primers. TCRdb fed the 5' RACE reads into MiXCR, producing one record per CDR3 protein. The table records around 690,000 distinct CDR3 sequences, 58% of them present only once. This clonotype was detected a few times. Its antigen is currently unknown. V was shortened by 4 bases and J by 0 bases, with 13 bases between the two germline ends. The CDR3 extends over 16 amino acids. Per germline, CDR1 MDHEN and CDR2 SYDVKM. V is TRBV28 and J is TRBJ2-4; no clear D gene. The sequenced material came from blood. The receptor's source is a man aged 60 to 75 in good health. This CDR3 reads CASSSLTLIAKNIQYF. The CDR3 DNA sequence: TGTGCCAGCAGTTCCCTCACCCTTATAGCCAAAAACATTCAGTACTTC.